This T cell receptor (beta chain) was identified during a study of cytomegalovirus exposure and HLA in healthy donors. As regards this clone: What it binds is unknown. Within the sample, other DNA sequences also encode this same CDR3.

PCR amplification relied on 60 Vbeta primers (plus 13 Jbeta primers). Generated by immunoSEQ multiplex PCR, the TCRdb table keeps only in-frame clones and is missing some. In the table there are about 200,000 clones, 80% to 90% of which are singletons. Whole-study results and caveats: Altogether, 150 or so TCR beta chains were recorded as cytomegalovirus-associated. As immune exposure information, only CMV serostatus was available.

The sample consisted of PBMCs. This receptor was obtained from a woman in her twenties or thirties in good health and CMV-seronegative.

This chain's CDR3 is CASSQEGRGTEAFF. CDR3 coding DNA: TGTGCCAGCAGCCAAGAGGGCAGGGGAACTGAAGCTTTCTTT. The V and J genes are TRBV14 and TRBJ1-1, with a tentative D call TRBD1 (6 bases). The germline V gene encodes CDR1 SGHDN and CDR2 FVKESK. V was cut by 0 bases and J by 5 bases, with 10 bases left in between. This CDR3 spans 14 amino acids.